This T cell receptor (beta chain) came from a study of blood T cell repertoires in COVID-19. Study summary: Donors in the United States, Italy and Spain gave samples during acute or convalescent COVID-19. PBMCs, B-cell-depleted T cells, or T cells provided the cDNA or gDNA that made up the material.

Original analysis: Counts of nucleated cells, estimated from reference gene primer amplification, were obtained. TCRdb keeps only in-frame clones here, not all; method: immunoSEQ multiplex PCR. V and J calls plus clone size are reproduced from that table; the DNA served to infer D and trimming. The sample records about 120,000 clones, about 88% being singletons. This TCR was recovered from a woman in her 70s who had recovered from COVID-19. The sample consisted of peripheral blood.

The CDR3 region is CASRHSGANTEAFF. DNA for the CDR3: TGTGCCAGCAGGCACTCTGGGGCGAACACTGAAGCTTTCTTT. This chain connects TRBV6-5 to TRBJ1-1, with D possibly being TRBD1 (5 bases). Germline loops: CDR1 MNHEY, CDR2 SVGAGI. The germline V and J ends were trimmed by 6 bases and 1 base, with 12 bases remaining between them. CDR3 length: 14 amino acids.